The TCR beta chain under discussion was sequenced for a study of patients and donors after allogeneic stem cell transplantation. From the RT-PCR reads, TCRdb called clonotypes with MiXCR, one entry per CDR3 protein. This table holds about 960,000 distinct CDR3 sequences, roughly 18% found once. CDR3 length: 14 amino acids. V was trimmed by 5 bases and J by 4 bases, leaving 11 bases between them. Germline assignment: CDR1 MDHEN and CDR2 SYDVKM. The gene calls are TRBV28 and TRBJ2-2; maybe TRBD2 (5 bases). Sequencing used blood, either unsorted or a sorted T cell fraction (not recorded which). The TCR originated in a human donor who was either an allogeneic HSCT recipient or a stem cell or donor lymphocyte infusion donor (not recorded which). It is not recorded whose cells these are; they may come from a transplant donor. The CDR3 spells CASSGLGVTGELFF. For the CDR3, the DNA is TGTGCCAGCAGTGGACTCGGGGTCACCGGGGAGCTGTTTTTT.